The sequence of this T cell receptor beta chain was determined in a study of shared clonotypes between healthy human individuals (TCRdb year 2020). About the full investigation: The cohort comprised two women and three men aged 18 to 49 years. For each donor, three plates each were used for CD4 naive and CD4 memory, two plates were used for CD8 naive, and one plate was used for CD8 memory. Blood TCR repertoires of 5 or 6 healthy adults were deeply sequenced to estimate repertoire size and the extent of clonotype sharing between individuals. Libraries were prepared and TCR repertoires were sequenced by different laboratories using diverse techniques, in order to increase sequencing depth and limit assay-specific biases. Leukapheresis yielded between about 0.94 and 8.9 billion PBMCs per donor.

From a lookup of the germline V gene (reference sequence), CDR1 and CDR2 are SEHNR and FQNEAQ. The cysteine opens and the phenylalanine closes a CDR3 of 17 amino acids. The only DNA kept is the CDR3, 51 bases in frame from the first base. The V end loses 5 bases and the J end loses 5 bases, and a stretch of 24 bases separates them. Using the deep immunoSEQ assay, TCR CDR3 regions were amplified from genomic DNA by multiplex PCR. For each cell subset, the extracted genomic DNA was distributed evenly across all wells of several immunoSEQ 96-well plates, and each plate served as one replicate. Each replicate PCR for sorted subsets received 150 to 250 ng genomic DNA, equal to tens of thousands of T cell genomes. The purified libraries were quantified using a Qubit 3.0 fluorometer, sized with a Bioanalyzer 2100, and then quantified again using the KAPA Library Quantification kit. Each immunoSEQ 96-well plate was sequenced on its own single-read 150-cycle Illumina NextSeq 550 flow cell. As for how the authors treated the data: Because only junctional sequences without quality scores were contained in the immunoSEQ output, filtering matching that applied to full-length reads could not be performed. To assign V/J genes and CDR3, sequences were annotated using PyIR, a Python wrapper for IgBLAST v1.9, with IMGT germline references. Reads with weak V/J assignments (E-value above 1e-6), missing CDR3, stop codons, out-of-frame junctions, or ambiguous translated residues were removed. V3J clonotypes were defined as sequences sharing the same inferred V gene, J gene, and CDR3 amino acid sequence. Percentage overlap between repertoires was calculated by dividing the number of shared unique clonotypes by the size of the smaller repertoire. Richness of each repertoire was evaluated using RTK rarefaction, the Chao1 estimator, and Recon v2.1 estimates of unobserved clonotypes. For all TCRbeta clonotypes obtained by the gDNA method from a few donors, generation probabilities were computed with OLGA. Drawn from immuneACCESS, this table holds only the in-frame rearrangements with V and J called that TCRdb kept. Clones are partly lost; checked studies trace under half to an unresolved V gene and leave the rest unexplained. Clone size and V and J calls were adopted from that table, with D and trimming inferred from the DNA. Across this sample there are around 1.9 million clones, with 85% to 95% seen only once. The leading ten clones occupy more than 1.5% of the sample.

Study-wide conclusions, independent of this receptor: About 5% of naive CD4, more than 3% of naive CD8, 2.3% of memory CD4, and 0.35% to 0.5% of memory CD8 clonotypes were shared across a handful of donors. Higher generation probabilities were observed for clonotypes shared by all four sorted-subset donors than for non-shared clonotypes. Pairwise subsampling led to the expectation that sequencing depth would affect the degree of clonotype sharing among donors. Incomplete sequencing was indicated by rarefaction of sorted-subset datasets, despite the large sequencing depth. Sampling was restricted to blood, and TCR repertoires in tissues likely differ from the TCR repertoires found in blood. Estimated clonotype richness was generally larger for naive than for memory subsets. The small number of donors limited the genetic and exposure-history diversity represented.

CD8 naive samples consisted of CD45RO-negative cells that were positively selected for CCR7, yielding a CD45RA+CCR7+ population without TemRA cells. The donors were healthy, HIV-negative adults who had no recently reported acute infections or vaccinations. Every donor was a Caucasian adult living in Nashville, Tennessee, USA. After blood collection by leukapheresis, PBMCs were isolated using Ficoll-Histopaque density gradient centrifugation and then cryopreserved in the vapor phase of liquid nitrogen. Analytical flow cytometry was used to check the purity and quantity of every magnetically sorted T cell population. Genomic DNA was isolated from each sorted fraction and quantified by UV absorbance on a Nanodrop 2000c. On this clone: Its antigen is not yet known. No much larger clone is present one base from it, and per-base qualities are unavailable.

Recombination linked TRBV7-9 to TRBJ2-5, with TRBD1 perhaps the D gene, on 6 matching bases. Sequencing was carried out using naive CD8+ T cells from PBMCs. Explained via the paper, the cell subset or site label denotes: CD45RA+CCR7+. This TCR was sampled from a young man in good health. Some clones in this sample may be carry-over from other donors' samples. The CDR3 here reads CASSPSDPGQMGETQYF. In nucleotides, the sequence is TGTGCCAGCAGCCCGAGCGACCCGGGACAAATGGGGGAGACCCAGTACTTC.